This T cell receptor beta chain derives from a study of blood T cell repertoires in COVID-19. As for the study in general: Samples taken during acute and convalescent COVID-19 were collected in the United States, Italy and Spain. The cDNA or gDNA used as material had been derived from T cells, B-cell-depleted T cells, or PBMCs.

Per the germline V gene, CDR1 is SGHRS and CDR2 is YFSETQ. V was shortened by 5 bases and J by 3 bases, with 14 bases between the two germline ends. The CDR3 has 14 residues. As originally analysed: Reference gene primers were amplified, and this amplification served to estimate nucleated cell counts. Only in-frame clones appear in the TCRdb table, and some are missing; sequencing was by immunoSEQ multiplex PCR. V and J calls plus clone size are reproduced from that table; the DNA served to infer D and trimming. The sample contains about 90,000 clones, less than 90% of which appear only once. The chain couples TRBV5-1 to TRBJ1-1; D not certain. The sample comprised peripheral blood. The sequence came from a man aged 80 or over with active or convalescent COVID-19. CDR3 DNA: TGCGCCAGCAGGCCAGGATCCGGGGACACTGAAGCTTTCTTT. It is translated as CASRPGSGDTEAFF.